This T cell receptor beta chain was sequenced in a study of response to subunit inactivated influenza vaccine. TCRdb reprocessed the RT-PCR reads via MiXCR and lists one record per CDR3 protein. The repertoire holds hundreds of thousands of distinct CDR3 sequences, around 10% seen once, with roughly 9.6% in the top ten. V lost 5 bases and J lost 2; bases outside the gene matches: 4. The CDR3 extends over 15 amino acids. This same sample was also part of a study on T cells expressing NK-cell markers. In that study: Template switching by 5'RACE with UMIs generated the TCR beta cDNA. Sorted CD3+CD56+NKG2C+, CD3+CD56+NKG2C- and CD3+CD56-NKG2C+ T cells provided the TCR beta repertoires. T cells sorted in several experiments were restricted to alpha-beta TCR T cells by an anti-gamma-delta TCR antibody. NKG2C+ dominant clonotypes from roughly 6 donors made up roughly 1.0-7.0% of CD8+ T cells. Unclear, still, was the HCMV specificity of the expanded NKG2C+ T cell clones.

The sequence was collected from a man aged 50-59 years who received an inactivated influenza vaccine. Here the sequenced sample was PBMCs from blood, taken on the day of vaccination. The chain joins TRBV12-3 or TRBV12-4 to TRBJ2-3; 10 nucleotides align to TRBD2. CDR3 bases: TGTGCCAGCAGTCAAGCGGGAGGGCACACAGATACGCAGTATTTT. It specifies CASSQAGGHTDTQYF.